These 17 T cell receptor beta chains were sequenced from one sample in a study of blood T cell repertoires in COVID-19. This table comes from immunoSEQ multiplex PCR, and its TCRdb copy is limited to in-frame clones, with some not included. This table has 120,000 to 150,000 clones, over 80% appearing once. Sequenced sample: PBMCs or T cells enriched from blood (not recorded which). These receptors came from a middle-aged woman who had recovered from COVID-19.

This chain's CDR3 is CASSLDSTFPYEQYF. CDR3 sequence (DNA): TGTGCCAGCAGCTTAGATTCAACTTTTCCCTACGAGCAGTACTTC. This chain links TRBV11-2 with TRBJ2-7; D uncertain. The CDR3 covers 15 residues. The V and J ends lost 0 bases and 2 bases respectively, with 11 bases between them. Germline CDR1 is SGHAT and CDR2 is FQNNGV.

The table lists this clone with a few counts. This chain uses TRBV2 with TRBJ2-2; D might be TRBD2 (6 bases). The CDR3 loop spans 14 amino acids. V gave up 3 bases and J gave up 6 bases, with 11 bases separating them. Germline CDR1 is SNHLY and CDR2 is FYNNEI. The CDR3: CASSEGGGPGELFF. The CDR3 DNA sequence: TGTGCCAGCAGTGAGGGGGGAGGCCCCGGGGAGCTGTTTTTT.

The V call is TRBV6-5, the J call TRBJ1-5; the match to TRBD1 covers 11 bases. Unmatched junction bases numbered 6, after V lost 4 bases and J lost 7 bases. Germline CDR1 MNHEY, CDR2 SVGAGI. The CDR3 spans 15 residues. The CDR3 DNA reads TGTGCCAGCAGTTCGGGACAGGGGGTGGGACAGCCCCAGCATTTT. It specifies CASSSGQGVGQPQHF.

This chain links TRBV27 with TRBJ1-5, with D maybe TRBD1 (6 bases). The CDR3 contains 13 residues. Germline values: CDR1 MNHEY, CDR2 SMNVEV (reference sequence). V was shortened by 2 bases and J by 7 bases, with 9 bases between the two germline ends. CDR3 DNA sequence: TGTGCCAGCAGTTTAGAGGGGGGGCAGCCCCAGCATTTT. Residues: CASSLEGGQPQHF.

The J gene is TRBJ1-5, the V gene TRBV2; D not certain. V lost 5 bases and J 11 bases, leaving 19 bases between the germline ends. There are 14 residues in the CDR3. Looked up from germline, CDR1 is SNHLY and CDR2 is FYNNEI. The CDR3 here is CASSSKGYSTSQHF. Written as DNA, the CDR3 is TGTGCCAGCAGTTCTAAAGGCTACAGTACGTCCCAGCATTTT.

The chain carries TRBV14 and TRBJ2-7; D may be TRBD1 (5 bases). The CDR3 length is 12 residues. V was trimmed by 5 bases and J by 3 bases, leaving 8 bases between them. Germline CDR1 is SGHDN and CDR2 is FVKESK. In DNA form, the CDR3 reads TGTGCCAGCAGCAACCAGGGCTACGAGCAGTACTTC. Amino acid sequence: CASSNQGYEQYF.

The rearrangement uses TRBV15 and TRBJ1-4, with a weak D call TRBD1 (6 bases). The germline V gene encodes CDR1 LNHNV and CDR2 YYDKDF (reference sequence). The CDR3 loop spans 14 amino acids. The germline V and J ends were trimmed by 9 bases and 7 bases, with 18 bases remaining between them. The CDR3 is CATSSGGWSEKLFF. The DNA for the CDR3 is TGTGCCACATCATCGGGGGGCTGGAGTGAAAAACTGTTTTTT.

The CDR3 bases are TGTGCCAGCAGCTTACGAGGGGGCGAACTGTACGAGCAGTACTTC. The encoded protein is CASSLRGGELYEQYF. The chain combines TRBV7-2 with TRBJ2-7; 7 bases are a match to TRBD1. V lost 2 bases and J lost 4; bases outside the gene matches: 8. The CDR3 sequence is 15 residues long. The V gene's germline CDR1 is SGHTA and CDR2 FQGNSA.

V gene TRBV2 combines with J gene TRBJ2-7; the match to TRBD2 covers 7 bases. CDR1 and CDR2 from the germline V gene are SNHLY and FYNNEI. The CDR3 contains 13 residues. V gave up 7 bases and J gave up 5 bases; unmatched junction bases: 8. The CDR3 DNA sequence: TGTGCCAGCAAGCGGGGAATATCTAACGAGCAGTACTTC. It specifies CASKRGISNEQYF.

The CDR3 coding sequence is TGCGCCAGCAGCTTGGGTAGGGGGCAGGATGGCTACACCTTC. Its translation is CASSLGRGQDGYTF. The chain recombines TRBV5-1 with TRBJ1-2; TRBD1 matches at 7 bases. J lost 6 bases, V lost 0 bases, and 5 bases had no gene match. From germline, CDR1 is SGHRS and CDR2 YFSETQ. This CDR3 spans 14 amino acids.

This chain links TRBV21-1 with TRBJ2-5; the table's D gene call, TRBD2, was not cross checked with the DNA. TRBV21-1 is termed a pseudogene. The CDR3 length is 16 residues. The CDR3 is CATPTSGRTLGETQYF. The CDR3 coding sequence is TGTGCCACCCCGACTAGCGGGAGGACTTTGGGAGAGACCCAGTACTTC.

V is TRBV7-9 and J is TRBJ1-1; D is unclear. Trimming took off 6 bases at V and 8 bases at J, with 19 bases between the two ends. The CDR3 has 14 amino acids. The germline gives CDR1 SEHNR, CDR2 FQNEAQ (reference sequence). The CDR3 protein is CASSPLPGEVEAFF. CDR3 nucleotide sequence: TGTGCCAGCAGTCCTTTGCCTGGCGAGGTGGAAGCTTTCTTT.

The chain has TRBV11-2 and TRBJ1-5; TRBD1 matches at 8 bases. Germline V gene data show CDR1 as SGHAT and CDR2 as FQNNGV. Unmatched junction bases numbered 10, after V lost 1 base and J lost 2 bases. This CDR3 has 18 residues. CDR3 protein: CASSLGWDRKKRNQPQHF. The DNA for the CDR3 is TGTGCCAGCAGCTTAGGATGGGACAGGAAGAAACGCAATCAGCCCCAGCATTTT.

This sequence joins TRBV7-9 and TRBJ2-5; D call uncertain. The V end was cut by 4 bases, the J end by 5 bases, with 5 bases between. Germline lookup yields CDR1 SEHNR and CDR2 FQNEAQ (reference sequence). This CDR3 has 11 amino acids. The CDR3 sequence: CASSSLETQYF. DNA for the CDR3: TGTGCCAGCAGCTCCCTCGAGACCCAGTACTTC.

This clone was seen more than once but under ten times. J is TRBJ2-3 and V is TRBV11-2, with TRBD2 identical over 12 bases. V lost 5 bases and J lost 2; bases outside the gene matches: 5. Germline V gene sequence: CDR1 SGHAT, CDR2 FQNNGV. The CDR3 sequence is 16 residues long. The CDR3 DNA reads TGTGCCAGCAGCCGAGGACTAGCGGGACCCACAGATACGCAGTATTTT. This encodes CASSRGLAGPTDTQYF.

The gene calls are TRBV6-5 and TRBJ1-3, with a tentative D call TRBD1 (5 bases). Germline V lookup: CDR1 MNHEY, CDR2 SVGAGI. V lost 6 bases and J 0 bases, leaving 12 bases between the germline ends. CDR3 length equals 15 residues. The CDR3 coding sequence is TGTGCCAGCAGAGGCCTGGGGCGCTCTGGAAACACCATATATTTT. Translating gives CASRGLGRSGNTIYF.

J is TRBJ2-7 and V is TRBV5-1, with 7 bases lining up with TRBD2. The trim removed 5 bases at V and 2 bases at J, leaving 10 bases unmatched. CDR3 length equals 15 residues. Germline CDR1 is SGHRS and CDR2 is YFSETQ. This chain's CDR3 is CASRSGGGAPYEQYF. DNA for the CDR3: TGCGCCAGCAGATCGGGAGGCGGGGCTCCCTACGAGCAGTACTTC.